The clone carrying this T cell receptor (beta chain) was counted between two and nine times. The data were taken from a study of blood T cell repertoires in COVID-19. Study-wide background: Sources were T cells, B-cell-depleted T cells, or PBMCs; the material itself was cDNA or gDNA.

The assay was immunoSEQ multiplex PCR, and TCRdb's table has in-frame clones only and misses some. The data show over 100,000 clones, with 86% seen just once and about 4.5% held by the top ten. This TCR was sampled from a middle-aged man with acute or convalescent COVID-19. Sequencing was carried out using peripheral blood.

The CDR3 DNA reads TGTGCCAGCAGCCGTGCAACACAGGGCGGGGAGCTGTTTTTT. The encoded protein is CASSRATQGGELFF. This chain joins TRBV7-9 and TRBJ2-2; possibly TRBD1 for D (6 bases). The CDR3 is 14 amino acids. Germline lookup yields CDR1 SEHNR and CDR2 FQNEAQ (reference sequence). The V end was cut by 5 bases, the J end by 7 bases, with 14 bases between. The full variable domain, rest sourced from reference TRBV7-9 and TRBJ2-2, is DTGVSQNPRHKITKRGQNVTFRCDPISEHNRLYWYRQTLGQGPEFLTYFQNEAQLEKSRLLSDRFSAERPKGSFSTLEIQRTEQGDSAMYLCASSRATQGGELFFGEGSRLTVL.